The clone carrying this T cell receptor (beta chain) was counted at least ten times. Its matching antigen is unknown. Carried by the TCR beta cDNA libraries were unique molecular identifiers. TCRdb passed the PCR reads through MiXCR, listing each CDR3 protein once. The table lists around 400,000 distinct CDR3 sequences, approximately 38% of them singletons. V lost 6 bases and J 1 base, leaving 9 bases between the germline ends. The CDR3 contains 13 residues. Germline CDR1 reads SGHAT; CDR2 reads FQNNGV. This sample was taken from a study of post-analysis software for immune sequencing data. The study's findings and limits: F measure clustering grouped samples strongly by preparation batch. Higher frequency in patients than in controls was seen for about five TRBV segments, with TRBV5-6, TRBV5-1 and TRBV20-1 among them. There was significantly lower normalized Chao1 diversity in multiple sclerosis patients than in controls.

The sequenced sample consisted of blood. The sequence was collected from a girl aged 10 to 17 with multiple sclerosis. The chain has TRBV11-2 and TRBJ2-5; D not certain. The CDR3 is CASRNMFQETQYF. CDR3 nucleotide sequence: TGTGCCAGCAGGAATATGTTCCAAGAGACCCAGTACTTC.